This T cell receptor (beta chain) was recorded in a study of siplizumab effects on memory and regulatory T cells. Worth noting for this clone: The antigen remains unidentified.

Study-level results: Sequences below about 10^-5 frequency were poorly captured, limiting mapping of alloreactive clones. Alloreactive sequences traceable to unstimulated CD4+ memory cells were significantly reduced by siplizumab. Unstimulated naive T cells seemed to show more diversity than memory cells did, and they also seemed to be among the major contributors to the alloresponse.

Some 94,000 TCR templates underwent assay in every sample. TCRdb's copy holds only in-frame clones and misses some; the assay was immunoSEQ multiplex PCR. The sample has some 88,000 clones, just under 90% seen once. V gave up 6 bases and J gave up 2 bases; unmatched junction bases: 2. The length of the CDR3 is 14 residues. Germline CDR1 is KGHSH and CDR2 is LQKENI. Sequenced sample: CD4+ T cells sorted from blood. The chain couples TRBV18 to TRBJ2-5; 11 nucleotides align to TRBD2. This sequence was found in a human donor in good health. The CDR3 DNA is TGTGCCAGCTCGGGGACTAGCGGACAAGAGACCCAGTACTTC. This encodes CASSGTSGQETQYF.